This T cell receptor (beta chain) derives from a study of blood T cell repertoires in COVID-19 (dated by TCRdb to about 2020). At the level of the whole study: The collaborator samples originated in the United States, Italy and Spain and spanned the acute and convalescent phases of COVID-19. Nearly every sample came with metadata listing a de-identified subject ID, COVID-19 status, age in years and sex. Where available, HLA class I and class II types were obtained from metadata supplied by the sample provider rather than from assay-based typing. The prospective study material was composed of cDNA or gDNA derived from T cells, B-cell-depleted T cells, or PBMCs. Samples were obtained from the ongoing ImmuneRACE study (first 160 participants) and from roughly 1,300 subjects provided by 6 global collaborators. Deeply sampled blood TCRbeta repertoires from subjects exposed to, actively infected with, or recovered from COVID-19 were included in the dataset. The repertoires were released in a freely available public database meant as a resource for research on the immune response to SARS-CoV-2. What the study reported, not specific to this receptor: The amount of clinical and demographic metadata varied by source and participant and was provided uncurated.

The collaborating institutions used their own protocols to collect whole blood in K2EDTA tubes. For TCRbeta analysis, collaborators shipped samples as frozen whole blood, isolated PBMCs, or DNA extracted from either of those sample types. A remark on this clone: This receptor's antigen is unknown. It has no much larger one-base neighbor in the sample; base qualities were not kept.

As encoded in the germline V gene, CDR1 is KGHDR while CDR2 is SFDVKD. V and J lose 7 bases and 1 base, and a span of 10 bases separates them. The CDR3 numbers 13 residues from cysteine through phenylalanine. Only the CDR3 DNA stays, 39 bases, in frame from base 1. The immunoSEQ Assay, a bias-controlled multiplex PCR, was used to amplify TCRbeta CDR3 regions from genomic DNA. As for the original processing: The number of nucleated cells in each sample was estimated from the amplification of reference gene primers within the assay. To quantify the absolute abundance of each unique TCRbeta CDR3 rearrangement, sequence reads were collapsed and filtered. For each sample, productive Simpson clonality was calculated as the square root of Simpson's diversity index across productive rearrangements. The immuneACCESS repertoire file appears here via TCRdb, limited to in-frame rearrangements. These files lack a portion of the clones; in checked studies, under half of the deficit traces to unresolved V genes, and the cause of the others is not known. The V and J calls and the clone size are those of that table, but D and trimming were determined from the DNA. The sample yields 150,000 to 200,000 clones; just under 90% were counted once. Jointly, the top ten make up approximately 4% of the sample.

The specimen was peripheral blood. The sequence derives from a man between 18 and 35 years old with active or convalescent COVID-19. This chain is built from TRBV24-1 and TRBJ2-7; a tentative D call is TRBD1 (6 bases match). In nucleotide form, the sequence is TGTGCCACCAGAAAGACAGGATCCTACGAGCAGTACTTC. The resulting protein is CATRKTGSYEQYF.